This entry describes one T cell receptor beta chain. No cognate antigen has been identified for it. No clone much larger than this one lies a single base away; base qualities are absent. This sample stems from a study of beta chain features in type 1 diabetes (dated by TCRdb to about 2018). Describing the broader study: Mean age, gender distribution, total cell number and subset yield did not differ between patients and healthy donors. Regulatory and stem cell-like memory subsets were isolated from only 8 patients and 8 healthy donors, whereas naive and central memory subsets came from all 30 or so donors. A total of about 110 million sorted cells were examined across all samples, and the number of cells per subset was strongly correlated with RNA yield. The study compared TCRB repertoires of sorted circulating CD4+ T cell subsets between recently diagnosed type 1 diabetes patients and matched healthy donors.

All of the isolated RNA was reverse transcribed with the High Capacity cDNA Reverse Transcription Kit, so expressed TCRB transcripts were sequenced. Deep immunoSEQ sequencing was applied to naive, central memory and regulatory T cell samples, giving an average of roughly 3.5 million total reads per sample. After sorted cells were lysed in RLT buffer, RNA was extracted with DNase-treated RNeasy Micro or Mini kits, with the choice depending on cell number. Each cell subset was processed separately to prevent cross-contamination, with patient and healthy donor samples processed together. TCRB sequences were amplified from cDNA with the immunoSEQ multiplex PCR, producing 87-bp fragments spanning the CDR3 region. Sequencing of the amplicons was done on the Illumina HiSeq platform. On the authors' methods: Synthetic template baselines were used to correct PCR bias computationally, reads within Hamming distance 2 were collapsed together, and singletons that could not be merged were discarded. Reads were aligned against IMGT so that V, D and J genes, CDR3 length and insertions or deletions at six rearrangement sites could be assigned. Clonotype counts were normalized to sorted cell number within each subset before computing true diversity and Gini coefficients with the tcR R package. The overlap coefficient, calculated on TCRB nucleotide sequences, was used to quantify repertoire sharing. In TCRdb, the immuneACCESS table is reduced to in-frame sequences with V and J assigned. These tables do not hold every clone; where another copy was compared, an unresolved V gene accounts for under half, and the others remain unexplained. V, J and clone size are those of that table, while D and trimming were read from the DNA. The table for this sample lists 30,000 to 45,000 clones; about 64% of them were counted only once. Roughly 2% of the sample is in the top ten clones.

V is pruned by 10 bases and J by 4 bases, leaving 10 bases of the junction without a gene match. The CDR3 contains 13 residues, cysteine and phenylalanine counted. This entry keeps only the CDR3 DNA: 39 bases, framed from base 1. From a lookup of the germline V gene (reference sequence), CDR1 and CDR2 are MNHEY and SMNVEV. Each donor gave one peripheral blood draw, about 100 mL on average, collected into heparinised tubes. A BD FACSAria II was used to sort naive, central memory, regulatory and stem cell-like memory CD4+ T cells with a panel that included CD45RO, CCR7, CD25, CD127, CD95 and CD27. All sorted populations exceeded 95% purity. PBMCs were isolated immediately by Lymphoprep density gradient centrifugation and stained directly without culture. So that batch effects would be minimized, each experiment stained and sorted samples in pairs, pairing one healthy donor with one patient. The full study reports these points: Type 1 diabetes patients showed a moderate but significant shortening of TCRB CDR3 length in all four CD4+ subsets. Shorter templates might have been favored by PCR, but patient and control samples were amplified and corrected together, so both groups would have been affected equally by any skew. The naive, central memory and regulatory TCRB repertoires appeared to resemble one another more closely among patients than among healthy donors. Because cDNA rather than genomic DNA was sequenced, highly expressing activated cells could have been over-represented, although no difference in activation and CD3 levels was found between groups. At VDJ recombination sites, patients with type 1 diabetes made fewer insertions and deleted more nucleotides, a pattern implying thymic rearrangement abnormalities. Because small numbers of individuals were included in the HLA sub-analyses, any influence of HLA type on TCRB rearrangement was left unresolved.

The specimen was Tregs from blood. The cell subset or site label, as the study defines it: regulatory CD4+ T cells. The TCR was taken from a woman younger than 45 in good health. The sequence joins TRBV27 to TRBJ2-7; TRBD2 fits 7 bases in the junction. The nucleotides read TGTGCCACCACCGGGACTACAACTTACGAGCAGTACTTC. This gives the protein CATTGTTTYEQYF.